These 25 T cell receptor beta chains were sequenced from one sample in a study of cytomegalovirus exposure and HLA in healthy donors. Profiled with immunoSEQ multiplex PCR; TCRdb holds only in-frame clones, not every one. Of 150,000 to 200,000 clones listed, roughly 80% are singletons. The sequencing sample was made of PBMCs. Source of these receptors: a man aged 30-40 years in good health and CMV-seropositive.

The rearrangement uses TRBV9 and TRBJ1-1; 7 positions match TRBD1. Germline CDR1 reads SGDLS; CDR2 reads YYNGEE. V shed 3 bases and J 5 bases; nucleotides not matched to a gene: 10. CDR3 length: 15 residues. CDR3 loop: CASSARVDRVTEAFF. The CDR3 DNA is TGTGCCAGCAGCGCCCGAGTTGACAGGGTTACTGAAGCTTTCTTT.

The chain carries TRBV5-1 and TRBJ1-2, with D hard to call. Germline V gene lookup returns CDR1 SGHRS and CDR2 YFSETQ. Trimming cost V 0 bases and J 8 bases, with 11 bases left between them. This CDR3 region has 13 residues. The CDR3 loop reads CASSLGRAEGYTF. The CDR3 DNA reads as TGCGCCAGCAGCTTGGGTAGAGCGGAAGGCTACACCTTC.

The genes are TRBV6-1 and TRBJ2-3; the D is unclear. In germline, CDR1 is MNHNS, CDR2 SASEGT. Trimming removed 4 bases from V and 1 base from J, with 12 bases in between. This CDR3 contains 15 residues. Here the CDR3 reads CASSAARYGTDTQYF. The CDR3 coding sequence is TGTGCCAGCAGTGCCGCTAGATACGGCACAGATACGCAGTATTTT.

The chain recombines TRBV7-2 with TRBJ1-2; D possibly corresponds to TRBD1 (6 bases). Looked up from germline, CDR1 is SGHTA and CDR2 is FQGNSA. The ends were cut back, 6 bases at V and 2 bases at J, with 16 bases in the middle. The CDR3 loop spans 15 amino acids. The CDR3 loop reads CASSPRIQGNYGYTF. The CDR3 DNA follows: TGTGCCAGCAGTCCTCGGATACAGGGAAACTATGGCTACACCTTC.

This clone has more than one count but fewer than ten. The genes are TRBV6-5 and TRBJ1-1; no definite D call. CDR1 is MNHEY and CDR2 is SVGAGI in the germline V gene. The CDR3 loop spans 13 amino acids. The germline V and J ends were trimmed by 10 bases and 6 bases, with 18 bases remaining between them. CDR3 sequence (DNA): TGTGCCACCGTCGGACTAGGGCGGGCTGAAGCTTTCTTT. Protein product: CATVGLGRAEAFF.

This clone came up once. V is TRBV29-1 and J is TRBJ2-2, with D perhaps TRBD2 (6 bases). Trimming took off 0 bases at V and 3 bases at J, with 14 bases between the two ends. Germline CDR1 SQVTM, CDR2 ANQGSEA. The CDR3 consists of 16 residues. The CDR3 reads CSVEDTGGEHTGELFF. As DNA, the CDR3 is TGCAGCGTTGAAGATACGGGCGGGGAACACACCGGGGAGCTGTTTTTT.

A note on this clone: The junction departs from the called germline gene at one end, perhaps through a read error. The V and J genes are TRBV25-1 and TRBJ2-5; D not certain. CDR1 and CDR2 from the germline V gene are MGHDK and SYGVNS. This CDR3 is built from 12 residues. The CDR3 here is CASSEVQKTQYF. The DNA for the CDR3 is TGTGCCAGCAGTGAAGTCCAAAAGACCCAGTACTTC.

The rearrangement uses TRBV2 and TRBJ1-5, with D possibly being TRBD1 (5 bases). Trimming took off 5 bases at V and 2 bases at J, with 16 bases between the two ends. Germline loops: CDR1 SNHLY, CDR2 FYNNEI. This CDR3 has 16 amino acids. CDR3 bases: TGTGCCAGCAGTCCCCCCGGGGGAGGCGGCAATCAGCCCCAGCATTTT. Protein: CASSPPGGGGNQPQHF. Full variable domain (outside the CDR3, taken from reference TRBV2 and TRBJ1-5): EPEVTQTPSHQVTQMGQEVILRCVPISNHLYFYWYRQILGQKVEFLVSFYNNEISEKSEIFDDQFSVERPDGSNFTLKIRSTKLEDSAMYFCASSPPGGGGNQPQHFGDGTRLSIL.

The chain combines TRBV7-8 with TRBJ1-5; tentative D call: TRBD1 (5 bases). Germline CDR1 is SGHVS and CDR2 is FQNEAQ. Trimming stripped 3 bases from V and 0 bases from J, with 12 bases between. This CDR3 is built from 16 residues. The CDR3 protein is CASSFGRTYSNQPQHF. CDR3 nucleotides: TGTGCCAGCAGCTTTGGACGGACATATAGCAATCAGCCCCAGCATTTT.

V usage is TRBV27 and J usage is TRBJ2-3; 12 bases are a match to TRBD2. Germline CDR1 reads MNHEY; CDR2 reads SMNVEV (reference sequence). The CDR3 contains 16 residues. The V segment lost 7 bases and the J segment 3 bases; nucleotides outside the gene matches: 8. The CDR3 is CASMTRTSGKTDTQYF. CDR3 sequence (DNA): TGTGCCAGCATGACTCGGACTAGCGGGAAAACAGATACGCAGTATTTT.

This rearrangement joins TRBV10-3 to TRBJ1-3, with D hard to call. Trimming pared 8 bases from V and 4 bases from J, leaving 15 bases between. This CDR3 is 14 amino acids long. The germline V gene has CDR1 ENHRY and CDR2 SYGVKD. For the CDR3, the DNA is TGTGCCATCTCTAGCCAGGTTCTAGGAAACACCATATATTTT. Translating gives CAISSQVLGNTIYF.

The genes are TRBV7-3 and TRBJ1-1, with D unresolved. The CDR3 runs to 15 residues. CDR1 is SGHTA, CDR2 FQGTGA, per germline. V gave up 5 bases and J gave up 6 bases, with 19 bases separating them. CDR3 in DNA: TGTGCCAGCAGCGCCATGGCGGGGATTAAGGCTGAAGCTTTCTTT. Amino acids: CASSAMAGIKAEAFF. The variable domain in full, completed from reference TRBV7-3 and TRBJ1-1, reads GAGVSQTPSNKVTEKGKYVELRCDPISGHTALYWYRQSLGQGPEFLIYFQGTGAADDSGLPNDRFFAVRPEGSVSTLKIQRTERGDSAVYLCASSAMAGIKAEAFFGQGTRLTVV.

This clone was seen a handful of times. This sequence joins TRBV18 and TRBJ1-3; TRBD1 might be the D (6 bases). Trimming shortened V by 2 bases and J by 2 bases, and 10 bases separated the two germline ends. Germline V gene sequence: CDR1 KGHSH, CDR2 LQKENI. The length of the CDR3 is 15 residues. The DNA for the CDR3 is TGTGCCAGCTCACCAAGAGAGGGGGCTGGAAACACCATATATTTT. Protein product: CASSPREGAGNTIYF.

The chain links TRBV4-3 to TRBJ2-3; TRBD2 aligns across 8 bases. Germline-derived CDR1 and CDR2 are LGHNA and YSLEER. V trimming: 4 bases; J trimming: 5 bases; junction bases outside the gene matches: 11. The CDR3 is 16 amino acids. DNA for the CDR3: TGCGCCAGCAGCCTAAGTGGTCTCGGGGGGGGAGATACGCAGTATTTT. Translating gives CASSLSGLGGGDTQYF.

This clone was seen more than once but under ten times. The chain couples TRBV10-3 to TRBJ1-5, with 8 bases aligning to TRBD1. The germline V gene has CDR1 ENHRY and CDR2 SYGVKD. V lost 3 bases to trimming and J lost 6 bases; unmatched junction nucleotides: 4. The CDR3 covers 14 residues. The DNA for the CDR3 is TGTGCCATCAGTGACAGGGGGCGCGGTCAGCCCCAGCATTTT. Protein product: CAISDRGRGQPQHF.

The chain has TRBV29-1 and TRBJ2-2, with D maybe TRBD1 (6 bases). The germline V gene encodes CDR1 SQVTM and CDR2 ANQGSEA. This CDR3 has 13 amino acids. The CDR3 DNA follows: TGCAAAGACAGGTCAACGAACACCGGGGAGCTGTTTTTT. This encodes CKDRSTNTGELFF.

The count of this clone is one. The chain links TRBV6-1 to TRBJ1-2; D gene uncertain. In germline, CDR1 is MNHNS, CDR2 SASEGT. The CDR3 is 15 amino acids. Trimming shortened V by 5 bases and J by 8 bases, and 21 bases separated the two germline ends. The CDR3 DNA reads as TGTGCCAGCAGTCGGAGCCCCACAGCGGGAACCGGCTACACCTTC. It translates to CASSRSPTAGTGYTF.

The genes are TRBV2 and TRBJ2-5; D not resolved. CDR1 and CDR2 (germline): SNHLY, FYNNEI. The CDR3 spans 12 residues. The germline V and J ends were trimmed by 8 bases and 2 bases, with 9 bases remaining between them. CDR3 DNA sequence: TGTGCCAGCGCGGTGACTCAAGAGACCCAGTACTTC. Its protein product is CASAVTQETQYF. The variable domain in full, completed from reference TRBV2 and TRBJ2-5, reads EPEVTQTPSHQVTQMGQEVILRCVPISNHLYFYWYRQILGQKVEFLVSFYNNEISEKSEIFDDQFSVERPDGSNFTLKIRSTKLEDSAMYFCASAVTQETQYFGPGTRLLVL.

J is TRBJ1-2 and V is TRBV7-2; D might be TRBD1 (6 bases). CDR3 size: 14 residues. Trimming stripped 2 bases from V and 8 bases from J, with 15 bases between. Germline CDR1 is SGHTA and CDR2 is FQGNSA. CDR3 DNA sequence: TGTGCCAGCAGCTTAACAGGGCGGAGTGAAGGCTACACCTTC. As protein: CASSLTGRSEGYTF.

This clone was observed a single time. The chain employs TRBV6-1 and TRBJ2-7, with a tentative D call TRBD1 (6 bases). The length of the CDR3 is 16 residues. CDR1 is MNHNS, CDR2 SASEGT, per germline. Trimming removed 3 bases from V and 2 bases from J, with 17 bases in between. The CDR3 reads CASSEAKMAGAYEQYF. The CDR3 DNA reads TGTGCCAGCAGTGAGGCTAAGATGGCAGGGGCCTACGAGCAGTACTTC.

This chain links TRBV5-4 with TRBJ2-1, with 12 nucleotides matching TRBD2. This CDR3 has 16 residues. In germline, CDR1 is SGHNT, CDR2 YYREEE (reference sequence). Trimming cost V 4 bases and J 4 bases; bases outside gene matches: 6. The CDR3: CASSRILAGGYNEQFF. The CDR3 region has the DNA TGTGCCAGCAGCAGGATACTAGCGGGGGGTTACAATGAGCAGTTCTTC.

V gene TRBV6-1 combines with J gene TRBJ1-1; D may be TRBD1 (5 bases). V lost 5 bases and J 3 bases, leaving 16 bases between the germline ends. The CDR3 contains 15 residues. Germline CDR1 MNHNS, CDR2 SASEGT. The DNA for the CDR3 is TGTGCCAGCAGTTTCACAGACGGGGGTTACACTGAAGCTTTCTTT. Encoded protein: CASSFTDGGYTEAFF.

The CDR3 protein is CASSPELRGEQYF. DNA for the CDR3: TGTGCCAGCAGCCCGGAGTTACGTGGCGAGCAGTACTTC. The rearrangement uses TRBV7-9 and TRBJ2-7; D gene uncertain. The V gene lost 5 bases and the J gene lost 6 bases, with 14 bases spanning the gap. The CDR3 loop spans 13 amino acids. Germline CDR1 and CDR2: SEHNR and FQNEAQ (reference sequence).

The chain has TRBV14 and TRBJ1-1, with 8 bases identical to TRBD1. Germline assignment: CDR1 SGHDN and CDR2 FVKESK. Trimming at V came to 5 bases and at J to 1 base, leaving 6 bases not matched to a gene. CDR3 length: 15 residues. The CDR3 DNA reads TGTGCCAGCAGCGCCCGACAGGGGAGGAACACTGAAGCTTTCTTT. Amino acid sequence: CASSARQGRNTEAFF.

The gene calls are TRBV19 and TRBJ1-2; D may be TRBD1 (6 bases). This CDR3 is 15 amino acids long. Germline CDR1 LNHDA, CDR2 SQIVND (reference sequence). Trimming removed 3 bases from V and 4 bases from J, with 15 bases in between. The CDR3 loop reads CASSIMTGRSYGYTF. CDR3 sequence (DNA): TGTGCCAGTAGTATCATGACAGGAAGGAGCTATGGCTACACCTTC.